Following are 3 T cell receptor beta chains from one sample sequenced in a study of cytomegalovirus exposure and HLA in healthy donors. Primers included in the PCR were 60 Vbeta and 13 Jbeta primers. The repertoire was sequenced with immunoSEQ multiplex PCR; TCRdb's copy has only in-frame clones and lacks some. Among approximately 150,000 clones listed, 76% were seen once. The sample taken for sequencing was PBMCs. The receptors were sampled from a woman between 40 and 50 years old in good health and CMV-seronegative.

Concerning this clone: A read error may produce the germline difference seen at one junction end. The chain links TRBV7-9 to TRBJ2-1; either TRBD1 or TRBD2 may supply D (5 bases each). Germline loops: CDR1 SEHNR, CDR2 FQNEAQ (reference sequence). The CDR3 covers 16 residues. The CDR3 nucleotides are TGTTCCAGCAGCTTAGCGATACAGGCTGGCAGGGATGAGCAGTTCTTC. Translating it yields CSSSLAIQAGRDEQFF. Full variable domain (outside the CDR3, taken from reference TRBV7-9 and TRBJ2-1): DTGVSQNPRHKITKRGQNVTFRCDPISEHNRLYWYRQTLGQGPEFLTYFQNEAQLEKSRLLSDRFSAERPKGSFSTLEIQRTEQGDSAMYLCSSSLAIQAGRDEQFFGPGTRLTVL.

This chain connects TRBV6-5 to TRBJ2-7; the D gene is possibly TRBD1 (6 bases). V shed 5 bases and J shed 7 bases, with 9 bases lying between them. The CDR3 sequence is 11 residues long. Germline V lookup: CDR1 MNHEY, CDR2 SVGAGI. CDR3: CASSNRVEQYF. As DNA, the CDR3 is TGTGCCAGCAGTAACAGGGTTGAGCAGTACTTC.

The V gene is TRBV7-9, the J gene TRBJ2-1, with a possible D match to TRBD2 (6 bases). Germline CDR1 SEHNR, CDR2 FQNEAQ (reference sequence). Trimming took off 3 bases at V and 10 bases at J, with 16 bases between the two ends. This CDR3 contains 14 residues. CDR3 sequence: CASSFSYPSGEQFF. CDR3 nucleotide sequence: TGTGCCAGCAGCTTTAGTTATCCCAGCGGGGAGCAGTTCTTC.